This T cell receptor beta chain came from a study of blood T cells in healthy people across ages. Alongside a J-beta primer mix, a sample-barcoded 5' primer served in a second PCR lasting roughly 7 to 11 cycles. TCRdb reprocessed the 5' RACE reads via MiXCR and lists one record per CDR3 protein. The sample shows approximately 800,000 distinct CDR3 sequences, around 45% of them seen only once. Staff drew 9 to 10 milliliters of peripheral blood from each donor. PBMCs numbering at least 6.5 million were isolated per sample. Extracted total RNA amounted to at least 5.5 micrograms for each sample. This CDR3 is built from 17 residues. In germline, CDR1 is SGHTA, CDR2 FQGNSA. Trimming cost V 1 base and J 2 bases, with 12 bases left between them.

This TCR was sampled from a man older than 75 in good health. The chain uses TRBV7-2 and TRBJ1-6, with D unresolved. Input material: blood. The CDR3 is CASSLVARETYNSPLHF. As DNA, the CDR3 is TGTGCCAGCAGCTTAGTGGCCCGTGAGACCTATAATTCACCCCTCCACTTT.